The clone carrying this T cell receptor beta chain was detected only a few times. Once RNA had been extracted, it was reverse transcribed into cDNA to act as the sequencing template. Sequencing used immunoSEQ multiplex PCR; TCRdb keeps in-frame clones, though not all of them. The data show approximately 180,000 clones, 60% seen once. Stated treatment: oral pan-JAK inhibitor, 5-10 mg twice daily. Alopecia areata patients had lesional scalp punch biopsies and peripheral blood taken from them. The data belong to a study of CD8+ T cells in alopecia areata. V lost 3 bases to trimming and J lost 2 bases, with 13 bases between them. The germline CDR1 and CDR2 sequences are SGHRS and YFSETQ. There are 15 residues in the CDR3.

The starting material was CD4+ T cells sorted from blood, obtained at week 24, from a patient treated with tofacitinib. V is TRBV5-1 and J is TRBJ2-3; the D gene is possibly TRBD2 (6 bases). The source is a human donor with alopecia areata. The CDR3 is CASSSGGVNTDTQYF. CDR3 nucleotides: TGCGCCAGCAGCTCCGGCGGGGTAAACACAGATACGCAGTATTTT.